The clone carrying this T cell receptor (beta chain) was observed once. This CDR3 has 17 residues. The germline V gene encodes CDR1 SGHTA and CDR2 FQGNSA. After removal of 6 bases from V and 3 bases from J, the junction contained 15 bases not matched to a gene. The data belong to a study of blood T cell repertoires in COVID-19. The overall study: In each case, the material was cDNA or gDNA derived from T cells, B-cell-depleted T cells, or PBMCs.

Per the original data handling: Amplification of reference gene primers was used by the study to estimate nucleated cell counts. The assay was immunoSEQ multiplex PCR, and TCRdb's table has in-frame clones only and misses some. V, J and clone size derive from that table, while D and trimming were established from the DNA sequence. This sample has around 140,000 clones, with approximately 91% found just once. This sequence was found in a man aged 65 to 85 with acute or convalescent COVID-19. Sequencing input: peripheral blood. The V gene is TRBV7-2, the J gene TRBJ1-2; 8 bases are a match to TRBD1. CDR3 DNA sequence: TGTGCCAGCAGTAGGGGCCCGGGGGCAGGGGGCGACTATGGCTACACCTTC. Translation gives CASSRGPGAGGDYGYTF.